The clone carrying this T cell receptor (beta chain) was observed a handful of times. Its antigen remains unidentified. Constant-segment-primed 5'RACE gave TCR alpha and TCR beta cDNA libraries with sample barcodes and UMIs. TCRdb redid the calling of the 5' RACE reads with MiXCR, one entry per CDR3 protein. The data hold around 200,000 distinct CDR3 sequences, with about a fifth observed a single time. The CDR3 totals 17 residues. Between the trimmed V and J ends, which lost 3 bases and 0 bases, there was a span of 12 bases. Germline V gene sequence: CDR1 SEHNR, CDR2 FQNEAQ (reference sequence). The sample originates from a study of T-cell memory formation after mild COVID-19. Findings of the study overall: From day 15 to 85, contracting clones were balanced between CD4 and CD8, whereas later expanders leaned toward CD4+. Researchers found some responding clones in pre-infection memory, a sign that cross-reactive memory joined.

This TCR was recovered from an adult woman who had mild COVID-19 (a few samples of this study predate the infection). Cell type and time point are not known. Specimen: PBMCs or a T cell subset sorted from them (not recorded which). This sequence joins TRBV7-9 and TRBJ1-6; possible D gene TRBD1, 5 bases. For the CDR3, the DNA is TGTGCCAGCAGCTTGGGGCCGACGAGCTCCTATAATTCACCCCTCCACTTT. Protein product: CASSLGPTSSYNSPLHF.